These 29 T cell receptor beta chains were sequenced from one sample in a study of T cell therapy after organ transplantation. Clones were read by immunoSEQ multiplex PCR, and TCRdb kept only the in-frame ones, dropping some. The data hold around 50,000 clones, with 94% observed a single time. These TCRs are of unknown antigen specificity. Sequences were derived from CD8+ T cells from blood, sampled before autologous CMV-specific T cell therapy. The receptors shown here come from a human patient who had received a solid organ transplant and had CMV disease.

The gene calls are TRBV11-2 and TRBJ1-2; D gene unclear. Trimming removed 0 bases from V and 6 bases from J, with 8 bases in between. Germline values: CDR1 SGHAT, CDR2 FQNNGV. The CDR3 length is 13 residues. CDR3 region: CASSLDAGNGYTF. In nucleotides, the CDR3 is TGTGCCAGCAGCTTAGATGCGGGGAATGGCTACACCTTC.

The chain uses TRBV27 and TRBJ1-1, with TRBD1 as a possible D gene (5 bases). The germline CDR1 and CDR2 sequences are MNHEY and SMNVEV (reference sequence). The CDR3 spans 14 residues. Trimming took 4 bases from V and 3 from J, leaving 12 bases between them. The CDR3, as DNA: TGTGCCAGCAGTTCATATTGGGGGGACACTGAAGCTTTCTTT. This sequence encodes CASSSYWGDTEAFF.

The chain joins TRBV19 to TRBJ2-1; D gene uncertain. This CDR3 has 12 amino acids. Looked up from germline, CDR1 is LNHDA and CDR2 is SQIVND (reference sequence). Trimming pared 5 bases from V and 7 bases from J, leaving 9 bases between. CDR3 sequence: CASSPMGNEQFF. The DNA for the CDR3 is TGTGCCAGTAGTCCCATGGGGAATGAGCAGTTCTTC.

For the CDR3, the DNA is TGTGCCAGTAGTATATCTGGGGTCACTGAAGCTTTCTTT. The encoded protein is CASSISGVTEAFF. The chain couples TRBV19 to TRBJ1-1; D is undetermined. The CDR3 is made up of 13 amino acids. Germline CDR1 LNHDA, CDR2 SQIVND (reference sequence). Trimming stripped 2 bases from V and 4 bases from J, with 8 bases between.

The rearrangement joins TRBV21-1 to TRBJ2-7; whether TRBD2, the table's D call, matches the DNA was not checked. TRBV21-1 is a documented pseudogene. CDR3 length equals 16 residues. The CDR3 DNA follows: TGTGCCAGCAGCAAATGGTGTAGAGCGGTTGCCTACGAGCAGTACTTC. Encoded protein: CASSKWCRAVAYEQYF.

The gene calls are TRBV6-5 and TRBJ1-2; D not certain. With 3 bases removed from V and 7 bases from J, the gap between germline ends came to 9 bases. Germline V gives CDR1 MNHEY, CDR2 SVGAGI. The CDR3 has 12 amino acids. The CDR3 coding sequence is TGTGCCAGCAGTTATCTGCGGGGTGGCTACACCTTC. Its translation is CASSYLRGGYTF.

The J gene is TRBJ1-5, the V gene TRBV4-3; a possible D gene is TRBD1 (5 bases). Trimming cost V 1 base and J 4 bases, with 11 bases left between them. The CDR3 consists of 15 residues. CDR1 is LGHNA and CDR2 is YSLEER in the germline V gene. The CDR3 spells CASSQGWAGNQPQHF. The CDR3 DNA sequence: TGCGCCAGCAGCCAAGGGTGGGCAGGGAATCAGCCCCAGCATTTT.

This chain joins TRBV21-1 and TRBJ1-6; whether TRBD1, the table's D call, matches the DNA was not checked. TRBV21-1 is flagged as a pseudogene. The CDR3 totals 13 residues. Here the CDR3 DNA reads TGTGCCAGCACAACAGGGTGGGGTTCACCCCTCCACTTT. It yields the protein CASTTGWGSPLHF.

This chain joins TRBV4-3 and TRBJ2-7; D is tentatively TRBD1 or TRBD2 (5 bases each). The CDR3 covers 13 residues. V lost 4 bases and J 3 bases, leaving 10 bases between the germline ends. In germline, CDR1 is LGHNA, CDR2 YSLEER. This CDR3 reads CASSLGPGYEQYF. The DNA of the CDR3 is TGCGCCAGCAGCCTGGGACCCGGCTACGAGCAGTACTTC.

CDR3 residues: CASSEFRTDEQYF. Here the CDR3 DNA reads TGCGCCAGCAGTGAGTTCCGGACGGACGAGCAGTACTTC. V is TRBV10-2 and J is TRBJ2-7; no firm D call. This CDR3 spans 13 amino acids. The V end was cut by 1 base, the J end by 5 bases, with 9 bases between. From germline, CDR1 is WSHSY and CDR2 SAAADI.

V usage is TRBV27 and J usage is TRBJ2-1; maybe TRBD1 (5 bases). The CDR3 has 12 amino acids. The V gene's germline CDR1 is MNHEY and CDR2 SMNVEV (reference sequence). V dropped 4 bases and J dropped 4 bases, with 5 bases sitting between them. CDR3 protein: CASSSGYNEQFF. In DNA, the CDR3 is TGTGCCAGCAGTTCAGGGTACAATGAGCAGTTCTTC.

The count of this clone is one. The chain couples TRBV19 to TRBJ1-5; a weak D match, TRBD1 (5 bases). The CDR3 totals 16 residues. V lost 0 bases and J lost 4, with 13 bases in between. Per germline, CDR1 LNHDA and CDR2 SQIVND (reference sequence). The CDR3 is CASSIDLGGVNQPQHF. CDR3 sequence (DNA): TGTGCCAGTAGTATAGATCTGGGGGGTGTTAATCAGCCCCAGCATTTT.

The chain employs TRBV7-9 and TRBJ1-5; the D gene is possibly TRBD1 (6 bases). Per the germline V gene, CDR1 is SEHNR and CDR2 is FQNEAQ (reference sequence). V was shortened by 5 bases and J by 4 bases, with 12 bases between the two germline ends. CDR3 length: 14 residues. The CDR3 loop is CASSQDSDNQPQHF. The CDR3 bases are TGTGCCAGCAGCCAGGACAGTGATAATCAGCCCCAGCATTTT.

The chain is built from TRBV27 and TRBJ2-5, with TRBD2 identical over 9 bases. Germline V gives CDR1 MNHEY, CDR2 SMNVEV (reference sequence). This CDR3 contains 17 residues. J lost 3 bases, V lost 2 bases, and 10 bases had no gene match. CDR3 sequence: CASSLSVAGDSEETQYF. The CDR3 DNA reads TGTGCCAGCAGTTTAAGCGTAGCGGGGGACAGTGAAGAGACCCAGTACTTC.

The CDR3 region is CASSQGSPRALDTQYF. The CDR3 DNA sequence: TGCGCCAGCAGCCAGGGGAGCCCCAGAGCTCTAGATACGCAGTATTTT. The genes are TRBV5-1 and TRBJ2-3; D possibly corresponds to TRBD1 (6 bases). Germline values: CDR1 SGHRS, CDR2 YFSETQ. The CDR3 contains 16 residues. The germline V and J ends were trimmed by 4 bases and 5 bases, with 20 bases remaining between them. The full variable domain, with the rest looked up from reference TRBV5-1 and TRBJ2-3, is KAGVTQTPRYLIKTRGQQVTLSCSPISGHRSVSWYQQTPGQGLQFLFEYFSETQRNKGNFPGRFSGRQFSNSRSEMNVSTLELGDSALYLCASSQGSPRALDTQYFGPGTRLTVL.

The chain carries TRBV7-9 and TRBJ1-2; D is uncertain. V gave up 5 bases and J gave up 10 bases, with 5 bases separating them. The CDR3 sequence is 9 residues long. Germline V lookup: CDR1 SEHNR, CDR2 FQNEAQ (reference sequence). This chain's CDR3 is CASSPPYTF. CDR3 DNA: TGTGCCAGCAGCCCCCCCTACACCTTC.

This chain joins TRBV11-2 and TRBJ2-2, with a possible D match to TRBD2 (7 bases). V lost 4 bases, J lost 0 bases, and 15 bases lay in between. The V gene's germline CDR1 is SGHAT and CDR2 FQNNGV. There are 17 residues in the CDR3. This CDR3 is CASSSNGGRTNTGELFF. DNA for the CDR3: TGTGCCAGCAGCTCCAACGGGGGGCGGACGAACACCGGGGAGCTGTTTTTT.

The chain links TRBV11-2 to TRBJ2-7; D is uncertain. Between the trimmed V and J ends, which lost 0 bases and 3 bases, there was a span of 6 bases. The CDR3 is 13 residues long. Germline-derived CDR1 and CDR2 are SGHAT and FQNNGV. CDR3 protein: CASSLDYSYEQYF. The CDR3 coding sequence is TGTGCCAGCAGCTTAGATTATAGCTACGAGCAGTACTTC.

This clone was seen just once. The CDR3 nucleotides read TGTGCCAGCAGCTTGGGGGAATCCGATTTCTATGGCTACACCTTC. Its translation is CASSLGESDFYGYTF. The rearrangement uses TRBV7-9 and TRBJ1-2, with D possibly being TRBD1 (5 bases). This CDR3 has 15 amino acids. In germline, CDR1 is SEHNR, CDR2 FQNEAQ (reference sequence). Trimming pared 3 bases from V and 4 bases from J, leaving 15 bases between.

The chain employs TRBV6-1 and TRBJ1-1, with D unresolved. The V end lost 3 bases, the J end lost 3 bases, and 8 bases lay between the germline ends. The CDR3 has 13 amino acids. Germline CDR1 and CDR2: MNHNS and SASEGT. The CDR3 region is CASSDRPDTEAFF. DNA of the CDR3: TGTGCCAGCAGTGATCGGCCAGACACTGAAGCTTTCTTT.

The chain joins TRBV2 to TRBJ2-2; TRBD2 aligns across 8 bases. Germline values: CDR1 SNHLY, CDR2 FYNNEI. After removal of 3 bases from V and 5 bases from J, the junction contained 14 bases not matched to a gene. The CDR3 length is 18 residues. The CDR3 loop is CASSDTSGGRMGTGELFF. The CDR3, as DNA: TGTGCCAGCAGTGATACTAGCGGAGGCCGTATGGGGACCGGGGAGCTGTTTTTT.

The chain links TRBV7-9 to TRBJ1-5; D gene unclear. V lost 6 bases to trimming and J lost 0 bases, with 18 bases between them. The CDR3 spans 17 residues. Germline V CDR1 and CDR2: SEHNR, FQNEAQ (reference sequence). This CDR3 reads CASRYLFLHPSNQPQHF. For the CDR3, the DNA is TGTGCCAGCAGATACCTGTTTCTACACCCTAGCAATCAGCCCCAGCATTTT. Together with reference TRBV7-9 and TRBJ1-5, the CDR3 gives the full variable domain: DTGVSQNPRHKITKRGQNVTFRCDPISEHNRLYWYRQTLGQGPEFLTYFQNEAQLEKSRLLSDRFSAERPKGSFSTLEIQRTEQGDSAMYLCASRYLFLHPSNQPQHFGDGTRLSIL.

The V call is TRBV15, the J call TRBJ2-5; D not resolved. The V and J ends lost 5 bases and 4 bases respectively, with 14 bases between them. The CDR3 loop spans 14 amino acids. Germline V CDR1 and CDR2: LNHNV, YYDKDF (reference sequence). CDR3 sequence: CATSYRLVPETQYF. The CDR3 bases are TGTGCCACCAGCTATCGTTTGGTTCCAGAGACCCAGTACTTC. The full variable domain, completed using reference TRBV15 and TRBJ2-5, is DAMVIQNPRYQVTQFGKPVTLSCSQTLNHNVMYWYQQKSSQAPKLLFHYYDKDFNNEADTPDNFQSRRPNTSFCFLDIRSPGLGDTAMYLCATSYRLVPETQYFGPGTRLLVL.

The chain has TRBV29-1 and TRBJ2-7; TRBD2 is a possible D gene (6 bases). The CDR3 spans 13 residues. Trimming cost V 2 bases and J 4 bases, with 12 bases left between them. Germline CDR1 is SQVTM and CDR2 is ANQGSEA. CDR3 residues: CSVERGTPYEQYF. CDR3 in DNA: TGCAGCGTTGAACGGGGGACTCCTTACGAGCAGTACTTC.

This chain joins TRBV7-3 and TRBJ2-7, with TRBD1 matching 10 bases. Unmatched junction bases numbered 3, after V lost 2 bases and J lost 2 bases. Per the germline V gene, CDR1 is SGHTA and CDR2 is FQGTGA. The CDR3 is made up of 15 amino acids. CDR3 nucleotide sequence: TGTGCCAGCAGCTTATGGACAGGGGGAACCTACGAGCAGTACTTC. It translates to CASSLWTGGTYEQYF.

A few counts support this clone. The CDR3 region is CASTVLAGEGDTQYF. CDR3 in DNA: TGTGCCAGCACCGTACTAGCGGGAGAGGGAGATACGCAGTATTTT. This chain uses TRBV6-1 with TRBJ2-3, with 11 bases aligning to TRBD2. CDR1 MNHNS and CDR2 SASEGT come from the germline V gene. The CDR3 spans 15 residues. Germline trimming cut 7 bases from V and 5 bases from J; bases unmatched to any gene: 8.

V gene TRBV9 combines with J gene TRBJ1-2; D is ambiguous. V lost 4 bases to trimming and J lost 2 bases, with 12 bases between them. The CDR3 has 14 amino acids. Germline CDR1 reads SGDLS; CDR2 reads YYNGEE. CDR3 sequence reads: CASSQTPTNYGYTF. CDR3 nucleotide sequence: TGTGCCAGCAGCCAGACACCGACAAACTATGGCTACACCTTC.

The chain links TRBV5-6 to TRBJ1-1; D unclear. The CDR3 spans 18 residues. CDR1 SGHDT and CDR2 YYEEEE come from the germline V gene. V was pared by 0 bases and J by 3 bases, with 21 bases between. Written as DNA, the CDR3 is TGTGCCAGCAGCTTGGAAGGGTCAGCGTTGAGTGTGGACACTGAAGCTTTCTTT. Its translation is CASSLEGSALSVDTEAFF.

This chain uses TRBV5-4 with TRBJ2-7, with 8 bases that match TRBD2. The CDR3 consists of 12 residues. Trimming cost V 4 bases and J 6 bases; bases outside gene matches: 3. Per the germline V gene, CDR1 is SGHNT and CDR2 is YYREEE (reference sequence). CDR3 nucleotide sequence: TGTGCCAGCAGCCCCGGGACTAGCGAGCAGTACTTC. Amino acid sequence: CASSPGTSEQYF.